This T cell receptor beta chain was observed in a study of blood T cell repertoires in COVID-19. CDR1 is LNHDA, CDR2 SQIVND, per germline (reference sequence). CDR3 size: 15 residues. The V and J ends lost 0 bases and 2 bases respectively, with 10 bases between them. Libraries were prepared by immunoSEQ multiplex PCR; TCRdb keeps only in-frame clonotypes and omits some of them. The table has about 400,000 clones, around 88% seen once. Input material: peripheral blood. The sequence was collected from an older woman with COVID-19, enrolled during active disease. The chain is built from TRBV19 and TRBJ1-2; a possible D gene is TRBD1 (5 bases). The CDR3 DNA is TGTGCCAGTAGTATAGACGGCAGGGCCAACTATGGCTACACCTTC. Its translation is CASSIDGRANYGYTF.